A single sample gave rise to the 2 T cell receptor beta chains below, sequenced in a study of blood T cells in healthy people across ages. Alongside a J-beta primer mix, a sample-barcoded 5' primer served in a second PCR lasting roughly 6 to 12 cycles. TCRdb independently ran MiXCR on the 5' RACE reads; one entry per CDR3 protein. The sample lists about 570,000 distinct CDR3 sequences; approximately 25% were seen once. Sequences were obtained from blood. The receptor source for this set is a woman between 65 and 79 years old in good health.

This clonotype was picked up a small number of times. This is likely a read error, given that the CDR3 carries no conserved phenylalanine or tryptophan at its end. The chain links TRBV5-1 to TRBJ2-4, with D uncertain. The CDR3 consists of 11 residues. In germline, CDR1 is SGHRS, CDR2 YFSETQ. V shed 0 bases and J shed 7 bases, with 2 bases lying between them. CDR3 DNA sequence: TGCGCCAGCAGCTTGGCTAACATTCAGTACCTC. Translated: CASSLANIQYL.

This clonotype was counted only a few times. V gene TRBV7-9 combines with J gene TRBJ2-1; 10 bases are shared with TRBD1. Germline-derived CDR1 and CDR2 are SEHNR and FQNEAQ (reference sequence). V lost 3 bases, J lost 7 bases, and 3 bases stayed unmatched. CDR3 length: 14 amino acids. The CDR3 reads CASSLGQGFNEQFF. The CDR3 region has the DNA TGTGCCAGCAGCTTGGGACAGGGGTTTAATGAGCAGTTCTTC.